The 3 T cell receptor beta chains listed next were all sequenced from one sample in a study of shared clonotypes between healthy human individuals. The naive CD8 population came from CD45RO-negative cells selected for CCR7, without terminally differentiated effector memory CD45RA+ cells. Clones were sequenced by immunoSEQ multiplex PCR, and TCRdb holds only the in-frame ones, with some missing. The sample has about 2.2 million clones; about 93% are singletons. Material for sequencing was naive CD8+ T cells from PBMCs. Every receptor here comes from a young man in good health. Some clones in this sample may be carry-over from other donors' samples.

V and J are TRBV10-3 and TRBJ2-7, with 9 bases aligning to TRBD2. Looked up from germline, CDR1 is ENHRY and CDR2 is SYGVKD. This CDR3 comprises 14 residues. V dropped 10 bases and J dropped 2; count of bases not matched to a gene: 9. The CDR3 sequence is CATLPGGRAYEQYF. CDR3 coding DNA: TGTGCCACTCTACCTGGCGGGAGGGCCTACGAGCAGTACTTC.

The chain recombines TRBV19 with TRBJ2-3, with a weak D call TRBD2 (6 bases). This CDR3 contains 16 residues. From germline, CDR1 is LNHDA and CDR2 SQIVND (reference sequence). Deletions cut 0 bases from V and 0 bases from J, with 10 bases between. CDR3 sequence reads: CASSIDDSGSTDTQYF. The CDR3 DNA reads TGTGCCAGTAGTATAGATGACAGCGGGAGCACAGATACGCAGTATTTT.

This chain uses TRBV5-5 with TRBJ1-1; a possible D gene is TRBD1 (6 bases). Germline V lookup: CDR1 SGHKS, CDR2 YYEKEE (reference sequence). This CDR3 has 14 amino acids. With 6 bases removed from V and 6 bases from J, the gap between germline ends came to 18 bases. As DNA, the CDR3 is TGTGCCAGCACCCAGGGCAGGGGATCTCCTGAAGCTTTCTTT. Protein product: CASTQGRGSPEAFF.